This T cell receptor (beta chain) was captured in a study of T cell responses to AZD1222 COVID-19 vaccine. Assay used: immunoSEQ multiplex PCR; TCRdb lists only in-frame clones, some missing. The table lists some 150,000 clones, roughly nine tenths of them singletons. General study results and limits: Repertoires were collected only later (after the peak T cell response had occurred). Most donors were white British and more were female, and clonal diversity was possibly underestimated.

With regard to this clone: As yet, its antigen is unknown.

From germline, CDR1 is SNHLY and CDR2 FYNNEI. The germline V and J ends were trimmed by 3 bases and 7 bases, with 15 bases remaining between them. CDR3 length: 14 residues. The sequences come from peripheral blood, collected on day 0 of MenACWY control vaccination. The V and J genes are TRBV2 and TRBJ1-2; D may be TRBD1 (5 bases). The receptor's source is an adult in good health. CDR3 loop: CASSEILGTSGYTF. CDR3 DNA sequence: TGTGCCAGCAGTGAGATCCTCGGGACTTCTGGCTACACCTTC.